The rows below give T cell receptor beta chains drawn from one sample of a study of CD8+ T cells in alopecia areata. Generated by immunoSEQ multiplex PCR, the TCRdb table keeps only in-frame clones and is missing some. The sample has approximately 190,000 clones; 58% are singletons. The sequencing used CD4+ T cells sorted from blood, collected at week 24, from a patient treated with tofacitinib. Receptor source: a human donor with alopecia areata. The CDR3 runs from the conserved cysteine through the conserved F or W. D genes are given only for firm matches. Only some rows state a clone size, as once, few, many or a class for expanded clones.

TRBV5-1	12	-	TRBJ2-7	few	CASSLDDYEQYF	TGCGCCAGCAGCTTAGATGACTACGAGCAGTACTTC
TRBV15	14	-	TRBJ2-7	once	CATSGKTSSYEQYF	TGTGCCACCAGCGGGAAAACCAGCTCCTACGAGCAGTACTTC
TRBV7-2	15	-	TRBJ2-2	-	CASSLIALNTGELFF	TGTGCCAGCAGCCTGATAGCTCTGAACACCGGGGAGCTGTTTTTT
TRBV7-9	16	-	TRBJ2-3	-	CASSRPQGPRTDTQYF	TGTGCCAGCAGCCGCCCACAGGGTCCCCGCACAGATACGCAGTATTTT
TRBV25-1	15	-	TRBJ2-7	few	CASSGDMGVSYEQYF	TGTGCCAGCAGTGGTGACATGGGCGTCTCCTACGAGCAGTACTTC
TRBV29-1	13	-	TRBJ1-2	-	CSARTVTNYGYTF	TGCAGCGCCCGGACAGTAACTAACTATGGCTACACCTTC
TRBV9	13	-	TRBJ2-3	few	CASSIGTWDTQYF	TGTGCCAGCAGCATTGGGACCTGGGATACGCAGTATTTT
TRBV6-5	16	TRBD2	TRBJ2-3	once	CASSYSKAGGTNTQYF	TGTGCCAGCAGTTACTCGAAAGCGGGGGGGACTAATACGCAGTATTTT
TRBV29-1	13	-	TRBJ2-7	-	CSVAAGVGGEQYF	TGCAGCGTAGCGGCAGGGGTCGGGGGAGAGCAGTACTTC
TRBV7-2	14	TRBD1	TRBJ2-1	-	CASSFRDRGHEQFF	TGTGCCAGCAGCTTCCGGGACAGGGGTCACGAGCAGTTCTTC
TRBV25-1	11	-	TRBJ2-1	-	CASSGYNEQFF	TGTGCCAGCAGTGGCTACAATGAGCAGTTCTTC
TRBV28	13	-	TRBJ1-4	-	CASVTGTYEKLFF	TGTGCCAGCGTTACAGGGACCTATGAAAAACTGTTTTTT
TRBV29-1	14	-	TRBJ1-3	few	CSVSNRYSGNTIYF	TGCAGCGTATCGAACAGATACTCTGGAAACACCATATATTTT
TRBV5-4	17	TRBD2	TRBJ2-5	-	CASSSLGGINPQETQYF	TGTGCCAGCAGCTCGCTGGGAGGGATAAATCCCCAAGAGACCCAGTACTTC
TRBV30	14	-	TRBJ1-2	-	CARSMGGEGYGYTF	TGTGCCCGATCGATGGGGGGTGAGGGCTATGGCTACACCTTC
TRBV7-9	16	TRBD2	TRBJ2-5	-	CASSALLGGARETQYF	TGTGCCAGCAGCGCCCTCCTCGGGGGGGCGCGGGAGACCCAGTACTTC
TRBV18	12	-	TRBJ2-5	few	CASSPQQETQYF	TGTGCCAGCTCACCACAACAAGAGACCCAGTACTTC
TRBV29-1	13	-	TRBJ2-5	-	CSVVGVGQETQYF	TGCAGCGTTGTCGGAGTTGGGCAAGAGACCCAGTACTTC
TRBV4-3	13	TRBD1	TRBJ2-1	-	CASSQDETGRQFF	TGCGCCAGCAGCCAAGATGAGACAGGGAGGCAGTTCTTC
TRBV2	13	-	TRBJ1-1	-	CASSEETGTSAFF	TGTGCCAGCAGTGAAGAGACGGGGACCTCTGCTTTCTTT
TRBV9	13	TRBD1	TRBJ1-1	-	CASSSRTGTEAFF	TGTGCCAGCAGCTCCCGGACAGGGACTGAAGCTTTCTTT
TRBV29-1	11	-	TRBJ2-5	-	CSVREVETQYF	TGCAGCGTAAGGGAGGTGGAGACCCAGTACTTC
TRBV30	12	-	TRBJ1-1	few	CAWRWDRTEAFF	TGTGCCTGGAGGTGGGACCGCACTGAAGCTTTCTTT
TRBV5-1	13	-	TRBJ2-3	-	CASSLVPSDTQYF	TGCGCCAGCAGCTTGGTCCCCTCAGATACGCAGTATTTT